This T cell receptor (beta chain) derives from a study of persistence of HIV-infected CD4 T cells. The wider study: Antigen stimulation activated a lower proportion of cells, more of them memory, than anti-CD3/anti-CD28 stimulation.

Sequencing used immunoSEQ version 4 in survey mode. Sequencing was performed with immunoSEQ multiplex PCR; in TCRdb, only in-frame clones are kept and a portion is missing. The sample contains 35,000 to 55,000 clones, around 89% of which appear only once. This nonspecific control used anti-CD3/anti-CD28 bead stimulation of CD4+ T cells. CD4+ T cells upregulating both CD40 ligand and CD69 were sorted as responding cells. Plasma HIV-1 RNA stayed below 50 copies/mL for at least 4 years. Study-wide results and limits: Compared with CD3/CD28-stimulated cells, CMV- and Gag-responding cells showed lower TCRbeta richness.

A note on this clone: Its target is not known.

This clonotype was sampled from an adult man with HIV who was CMV-seropositive. The specimen comprised CD4+ T cells sorted from PBMCs after 18-hour stimulation, sampled from a patient who received antiretroviral therapy.

As DNA, the CDR3 is TGTGCCAGCAGCGGGAGACCAAATCAGCCCCAGCATTTT. Translated: CASSGRPNQPQHF. This sequence joins TRBV2 and TRBJ1-5, with D uncertain. V was cut by 6 bases and J by 4 bases, with 10 bases left in between. CDR3 size: 13 residues. CDR1 and CDR2 from the germline V gene are SNHLY and FYNNEI. Based on the CDR3 plus reference TRBV2 and TRBJ1-5, the full variable domain is EPEVTQTPSHQVTQMGQEVILRCVPISNHLYFYWYRQILGQKVEFLVSFYNNEISEKSEIFDDQFSVERPDGSNFTLKIRSTKLEDSAMYFCASSGRPNQPQHFGDGTRLSIL.